The clone carrying this T cell receptor beta chain showed up just once. Its specificity is unknown. The sample comes from a study of cytomegalovirus exposure and HLA in healthy donors. Study at large: Within an early data release were around 87 million unique TCRs drawn from HLA-typed donors. Whole-study results and caveats: Presence/absence results assume similar sequencing depth per donor, which may not hold. It was confirmed in vitro that a few of the CMV-associated chains were specific for CMV antigens. In a later analysis, a genetic analysis reported fewer productive-TCR N-insertions in an Asian-associated ancestry cluster than the cohort average.

Primers: 60 Vbeta forward and 13 Jbeta reverse. Generated by immunoSEQ multiplex PCR, the TCRdb table keeps only in-frame clones and is missing some. This repertoire shows 95,000 to 150,000 clones, approximately 81% found once; its top ten account for 2% to 2.5%. The germline V gene has CDR1 SGHAT and CDR2 FQNNGV. V lost 4 bases to trimming and J lost 2 bases, with 24 bases between them. The length of the CDR3 is 18 residues. The chain is built from TRBV11-2 and TRBJ2-7; D is unclear. The TCR was taken from a woman aged 40 to 50 in good health and CMV-seronegative. The sequenced material came from PBMCs. In DNA, the CDR3 is TGTGCCAGCAGCTCCCACCGGAGATTAACCCTTAGTGCCTACGAGCAGTACTTC. This encodes CASSSHRRLTLSAYEQYF.